Included here is one T cell receptor beta chain sequence, with context. Its antigen is currently not known. Base-call qualities are not available, and no considerably larger clone is one nucleotide away. Participants in the prospective study were enrolled through a virtual design, were aged about 18 to 90 years, and lived in approximately 25 United States geographic areas. Cohort assignment in the prospective study relied on participant-reported clinical history from a screening survey and a study questionnaire. Each participant in the prospective study had whole blood, serum and a nasopharyngeal or oropharyngeal swab collected by mobile phlebotomists. Over an approximately 2-month period, participants in the prospective study had the option of providing additional blood draws and questionnaires. Prospective study blood samples were shipped either frozen or at room temperature before DNA extraction.

The sample is drawn from a study of blood T cell repertoires in COVID-19 (dated by TCRdb to the early 2020s). Background on the whole study: Recovered participants in ImmuneRACE Cohort 3 were defined by two consecutive negative NP/OP PCR tests, clearance by a healthcare professional, or resolution of symptoms. Samples from collaborators originated in the United States, Italy and Spain and spanned both the acute and convalescent phases of COVID-19. The prospective study material was composed of cDNA or gDNA derived from T cells, B-cell-depleted T cells, or PBMCs. Subjects who had been exposed to COVID-19, were actively infected with it, or had recovered from it provided the deeply sampled blood TCRbeta repertoires that made up the dataset. The repertoires were released in a freely available public database intended as a resource for research on the immune response to SARS-CoV-2. Samples were obtained from the ongoing ImmuneRACE study (first 160 participants) and from over 1,000 subjects provided by 6 global collaborators. Nearly every sample came with metadata listing a de-identified subject ID, COVID-19 status, age in years and sex. Where available, HLA class I and class II types were taken from metadata supplied by the sample provider and were not determined by assay-based typing. Overall study results and their limits: Clinical and demographic metadata were provided uncurated, with the amount varying by source and participant.

TCRbeta CDR3 regions were amplified from genomic DNA by means of the immunoSEQ Assay, a bias-controlled multiplex PCR. The paper's processing steps were these. Within the assay, amplification of reference gene primers was used to estimate how many nucleated cells each sample contained. To quantify the absolute abundance of each unique TCRbeta CDR3 rearrangement, sequence reads were collapsed and filtered. Productive Simpson clonality was computed per sample as the square root of Simpson's diversity index over productive rearrangements. Sourced from immuneACCESS, this table was stored by TCRdb with only in-frame sequences that have V and J called. A share of the clones is absent; for the studies checked, an unresolved V gene accounts for under half, and the remainder has no known explanation. Clonal size and the V and J genes are those of that table, whereas D and trimming came from the DNA. This sample lists a few hundred thousand clones; 80% to 90% were detected once. The top ten clonotypes cover 3.1% of the sample.

From the germline V gene, CDR1 is LGHNA and CDR2 is YSLEER. At the junction V is shortened by 1 base and J by 0 bases; bases outside the gene matches: 5. From the cysteine up to the phenylalanine, the CDR3 has a length of 16 residues. This entry keeps only the CDR3 DNA: 48 bases, framed from base 1. Source material: PBMCs or T cells enriched from blood (not recorded which). The chain links TRBV4-3 with TRBJ1-2; TRBD1 lines up with 7 middle nucleotides. The sequence was obtained from a woman in her forties or fifties in a cohort exposed to, infected with or recovered from COVID-19 (not recorded which). At the DNA level, the sequence is TGCGCCAGCAGCCAAGCCTGGGACAGTTCTAACTATGGCTACACCTTC. It translates as CASSQAWDSSNYGYTF.